A single T cell receptor beta chain is shown here with its context. This CDR3 has 16 amino acids. Trimming cost V 6 bases and J 5 bases, with 22 bases left between them. The germline V gene encodes CDR1 MNHEY and CDR2 SVGEGT. TCRdb independently ran MiXCR on the RT-PCR reads; one entry per CDR3 protein. The data show about 700,000 distinct CDR3 sequences, approximately 14% seen once. V and J are TRBV6-2 or TRBV6-3 and TRBJ1-1; tentatively, D is TRBD1 (6 bases). This receptor was taken from a female donor in good health, serving as a healthy control. Source material: memory CD4+ T cells from blood. DNA of the CDR3: TGTGCCAGCAGCCCACGGTGGGGGGCGGAATGGACTGAAGCTTTCTTT. It codes for CASSPRWGAEWTEAFF.